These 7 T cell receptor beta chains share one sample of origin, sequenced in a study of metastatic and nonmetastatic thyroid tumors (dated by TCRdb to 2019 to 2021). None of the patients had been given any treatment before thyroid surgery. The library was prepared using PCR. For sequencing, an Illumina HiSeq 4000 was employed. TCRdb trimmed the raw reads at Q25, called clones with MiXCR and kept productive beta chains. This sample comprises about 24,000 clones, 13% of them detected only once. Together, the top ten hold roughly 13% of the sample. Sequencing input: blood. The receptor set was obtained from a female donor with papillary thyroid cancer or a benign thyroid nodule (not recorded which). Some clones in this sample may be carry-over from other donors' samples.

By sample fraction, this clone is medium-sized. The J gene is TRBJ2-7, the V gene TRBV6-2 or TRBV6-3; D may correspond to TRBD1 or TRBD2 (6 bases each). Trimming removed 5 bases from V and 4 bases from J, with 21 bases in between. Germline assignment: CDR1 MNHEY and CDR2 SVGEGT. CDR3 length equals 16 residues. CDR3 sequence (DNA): TGTGCCAGCAGTCACCGCCCGACGGGGGCTGTTTACGAGCAGTACTTC. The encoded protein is CASSHRPTGAVYEQYF.

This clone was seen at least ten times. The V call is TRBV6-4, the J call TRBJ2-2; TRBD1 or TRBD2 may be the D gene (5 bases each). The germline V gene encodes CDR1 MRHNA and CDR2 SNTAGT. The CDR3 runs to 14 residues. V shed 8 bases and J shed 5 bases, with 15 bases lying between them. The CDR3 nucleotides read TGTGCCAGCGGGGCCGGGCCGGGGACCGGGGAGCTGTTTTTT. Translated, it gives CASGAGPGTGELFF.

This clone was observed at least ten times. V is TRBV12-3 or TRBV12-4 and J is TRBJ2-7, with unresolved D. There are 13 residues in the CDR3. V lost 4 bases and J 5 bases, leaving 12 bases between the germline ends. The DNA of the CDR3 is TGTGCCAGCAGTTCCTTCTCGATAAACGAGCAGTACTTC. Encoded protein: CASSSFSINEQYF.

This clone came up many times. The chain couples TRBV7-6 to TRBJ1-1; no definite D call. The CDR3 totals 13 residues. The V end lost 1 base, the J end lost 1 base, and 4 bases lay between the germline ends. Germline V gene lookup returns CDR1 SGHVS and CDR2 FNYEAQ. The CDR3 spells CASSLVKNTEAFF. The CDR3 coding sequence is TGTGCCAGCAGCTTAGTGAAGAACACTGAAGCTTTCTTT.

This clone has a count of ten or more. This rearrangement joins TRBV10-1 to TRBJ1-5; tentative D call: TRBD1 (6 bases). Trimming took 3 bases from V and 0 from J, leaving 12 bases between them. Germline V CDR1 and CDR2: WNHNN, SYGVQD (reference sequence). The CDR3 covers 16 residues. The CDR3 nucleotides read TGCGCCAGCAGTGACCCCGGGACACATAGCAATCAGCCCCAGCATTTT. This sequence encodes CASSDPGTHSNQPQHF.

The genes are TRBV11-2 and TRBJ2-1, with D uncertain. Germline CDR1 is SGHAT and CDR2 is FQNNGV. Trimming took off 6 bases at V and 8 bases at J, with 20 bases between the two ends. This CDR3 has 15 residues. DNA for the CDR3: TGTGCCAGCAGGATTGGGTATGCGGTCCGCTATGAGCAGTTCTTC. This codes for CASRIGYAVRYEQFF.

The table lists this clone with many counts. CDR3 sequence reads: CASSLEGLRYQQYF. Written as DNA, the CDR3 is TGCGCCAGCAGCCTAGAGGGACTACGATACCAGCAGTACTTC. This chain uses TRBV4-1 with TRBJ2-7; TRBD2 matches at 7 bases. From germline, CDR1 is MGHRA and CDR2 YSYEKL. The V segment lost 4 bases and the J segment 8 bases; nucleotides outside the gene matches: 11. The CDR3 extends over 14 amino acids.